This T cell receptor beta chain was identified in a study of blood T cells in healthy people across ages. Study background: Template switching picked up about one barcoded beta molecule for each two T cells. Broader study findings: Strong correlation was found linking TCR beta diversity to naive T cell percentage.

The length of the CDR3 is 12 residues. Germline V gives CDR1 KGHSH, CDR2 LQKENI. A sample-barcoded 5' primer and a J-beta primer mix were used in a second PCR of about 6 to 11 cycles. TCRdb re-analysed the 5' RACE reads in MiXCR, keeping a single row per CDR3 protein. The data contain 650,000 to 800,000 distinct CDR3 sequences, over 40% of them singletons. As to this clonotype: What it binds is not known.

This TCR derives from a woman over 75 in good health. This chain uses TRBV18 with TRBJ2-7; TRBD2 might be the D (6 bases). The last part of the DNA fits TRBJ2-5 better; the J call may be wrong. Sequenced material: blood. The CDR3: CASSTKGGTQYF. Written as DNA, the CDR3 is TGTGCCAGCTCAACCAAGGGAGGGACCCAGTACTTC.